This T cell receptor (beta chain) originates from a study of T cells in Graves' hyperthyroidism and ophthalmopathy. Study summary: Peripheral blood draws took place at initial diagnosis, ahead of any treatment.

CDR1 DFQATT and CDR2 SNEGSKA come from the germline V gene (reference sequence). CDR3 length: 16 amino acids. Unmatched junction bases numbered 14, after V lost 6 bases and J lost 3 bases. Amplification targeted TCR beta CDR3 regions from RNA transcripts. The TCR CDR3 first-round RT-PCR relied on the HTBI primer set. A single record per CDR3 protein comes from TCRdb applying MiXCR to the multiplex PCR reads. The sample shows 250,000 or so distinct CDR3 sequences, more than 12% of them seen only once. Together with thyroid ultrasound, orbital computed tomography, serum thyroxine and TRAb, clinical symptoms were used for diagnoses. PBMCs were sourced from roughly 9.7 ml fresh peripheral blood.

Sequences were obtained from blood. The chain carries TRBV20-1 and TRBJ2-3, with 8 bases that match TRBD2. The sequence was collected from a woman between 40 and 55 years old with Graves' hyperthyroidism that later progressed to Graves' ophthalmopathy. In nucleotides, the CDR3 is TGCAGTGCGCCGCCGGGGGGGCCCCTCTTGACAGATACGCAGTATTTT. Translated, it gives CSAPPGGPLLTDTQYF.